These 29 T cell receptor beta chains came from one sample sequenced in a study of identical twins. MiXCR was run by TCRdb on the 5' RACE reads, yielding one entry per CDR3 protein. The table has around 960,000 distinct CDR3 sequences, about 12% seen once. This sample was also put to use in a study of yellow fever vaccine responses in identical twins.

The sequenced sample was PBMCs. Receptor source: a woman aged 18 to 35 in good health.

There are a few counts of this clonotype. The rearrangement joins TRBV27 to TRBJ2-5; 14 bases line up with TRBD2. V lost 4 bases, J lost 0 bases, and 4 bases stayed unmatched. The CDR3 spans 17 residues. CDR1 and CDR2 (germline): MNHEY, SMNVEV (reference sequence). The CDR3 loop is CASSSRTSGRYQETQYF. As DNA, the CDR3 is TGTGCCAGCAGTTCGAGGACTAGCGGGAGGTACCAAGAGACCCAGTACTTC.

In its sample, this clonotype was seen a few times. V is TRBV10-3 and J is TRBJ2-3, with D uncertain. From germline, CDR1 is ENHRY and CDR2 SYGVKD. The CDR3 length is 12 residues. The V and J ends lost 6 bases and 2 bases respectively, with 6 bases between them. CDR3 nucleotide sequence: TGTGCCATCAGCGGAGCCACAGATACGCAGTATTTT. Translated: CAISGATDTQYF.

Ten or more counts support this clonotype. The CDR3 sequence: CSVATGLNTEAFF. DNA of the CDR3: TGCAGCGTGGCGACAGGGCTGAACACTGAAGCTTTCTTT. V usage is TRBV29-1 and J usage is TRBJ1-1; 7 bases fit TRBD1. There are 13 residues in the CDR3. V gave up 6 bases and J gave up 0 bases; unmatched junction bases: 4. Germline V gene sequence: CDR1 SQVTM, CDR2 ANQGSEA.

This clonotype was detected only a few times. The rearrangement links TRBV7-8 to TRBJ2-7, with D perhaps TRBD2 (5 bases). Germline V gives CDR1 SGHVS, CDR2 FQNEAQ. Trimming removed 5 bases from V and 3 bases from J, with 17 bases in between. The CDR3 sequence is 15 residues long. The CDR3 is CASSPNLGLFYEQYV. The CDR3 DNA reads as TGTGCCAGCAGCCCGAACCTCGGACTGTTCTACGAGCAGTACGTC.

The CDR3 region has the DNA TGCAGTGCTAGGGGCCGGAGTGTACGAGAGACCCAGTACTTC. As protein: CSARGRSVRETQYF. The chain joins TRBV20-1 to TRBJ2-5; D unresolved. The CDR3 sequence is 14 residues long. Trimming pared 3 bases from V and 4 bases from J, leaving 15 bases between. Germline assignment: CDR1 DFQATT and CDR2 SNEGSKA (reference sequence).

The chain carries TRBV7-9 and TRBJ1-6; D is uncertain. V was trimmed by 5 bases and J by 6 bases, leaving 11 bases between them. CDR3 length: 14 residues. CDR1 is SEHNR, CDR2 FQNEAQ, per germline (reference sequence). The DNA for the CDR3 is TGTGCCAGCAGCCCGTGGGTACTTAATTCACCCCTCCACTTT. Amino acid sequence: CASSPWVLNSPLHF.

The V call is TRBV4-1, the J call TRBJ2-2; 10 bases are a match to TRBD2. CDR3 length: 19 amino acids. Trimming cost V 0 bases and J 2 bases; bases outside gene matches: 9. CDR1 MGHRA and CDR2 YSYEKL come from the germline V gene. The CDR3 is CASSQEKASGSVNTGELFF. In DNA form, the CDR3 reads TGCGCCAGCAGCCAAGAAAAGGCTAGCGGGAGTGTTAACACCGGGGAGCTGTTTTTT.

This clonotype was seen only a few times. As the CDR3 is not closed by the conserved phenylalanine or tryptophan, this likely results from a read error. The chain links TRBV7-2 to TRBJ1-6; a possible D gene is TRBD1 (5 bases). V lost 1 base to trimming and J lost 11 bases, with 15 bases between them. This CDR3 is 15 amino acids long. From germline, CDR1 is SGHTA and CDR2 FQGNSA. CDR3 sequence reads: CASSLGGVPTAPLHL. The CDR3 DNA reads TGTGCCAGCAGCTTAGGGGGGGTTCCCACGGCACCCCTCCACCTT.

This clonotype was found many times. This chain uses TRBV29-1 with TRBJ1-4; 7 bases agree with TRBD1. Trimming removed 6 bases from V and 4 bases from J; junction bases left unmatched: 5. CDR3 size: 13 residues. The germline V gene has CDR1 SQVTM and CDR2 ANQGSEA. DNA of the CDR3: TGCAGCGTGCAACAGGGGCGTAATGAAAAACTGTTTTTT. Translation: CSVQQGRNEKLFF.

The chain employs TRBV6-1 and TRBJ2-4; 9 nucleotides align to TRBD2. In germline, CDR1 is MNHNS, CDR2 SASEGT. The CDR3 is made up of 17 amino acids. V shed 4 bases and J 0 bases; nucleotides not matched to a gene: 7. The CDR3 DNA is TGTGCCAGCAGTGCCCTAGCGGGGACTCCAGCCAAAAACATTCAGTACTTC. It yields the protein CASSALAGTPAKNIQYF.

The CDR3 DNA sequence: TGTGCCACCCCCCCGCCGGACAACTCCTACAATGAGCAGTTCTTC. Encoded protein: CATPPPDNSYNEQFF. The V call is TRBV7-9, the J call TRBJ2-1; the D gene is possibly TRBD1 (5 bases). V lost 10 bases, J lost 0 bases, and 16 bases lay in between. This CDR3 has 15 amino acids. Germline values: CDR1 SEHNR, CDR2 FQNEAQ (reference sequence).

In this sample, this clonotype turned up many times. The CDR3 bases are TGTGCCAGCAGTTTATATACTGGTGGGTACAATGAGCAGTTCTTC. Protein product: CASSLYTGGYNEQFF. V and J are TRBV12-3 or TRBV12-4 and TRBJ2-1; D is uncertain. V lost 2 bases, J lost 4 bases, and 12 bases lay in between. This CDR3 region has 15 residues.

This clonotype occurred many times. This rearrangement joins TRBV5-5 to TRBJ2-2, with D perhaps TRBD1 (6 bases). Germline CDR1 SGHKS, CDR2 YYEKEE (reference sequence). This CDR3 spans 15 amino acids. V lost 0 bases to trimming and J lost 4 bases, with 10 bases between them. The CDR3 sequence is CASSLEAGATGELFF. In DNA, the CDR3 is TGTGCCAGCAGCTTGGAGGCAGGGGCCACCGGGGAGCTGTTTTTT.

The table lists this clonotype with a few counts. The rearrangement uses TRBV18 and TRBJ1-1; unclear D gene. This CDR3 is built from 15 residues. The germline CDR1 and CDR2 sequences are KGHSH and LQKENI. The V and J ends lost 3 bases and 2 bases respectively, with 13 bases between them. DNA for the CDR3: TGTGCCAGCTCACCCGTCCGGGCGGGTAACACTGAAGCTTTCTTT. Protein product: CASSPVRAGNTEAFF.

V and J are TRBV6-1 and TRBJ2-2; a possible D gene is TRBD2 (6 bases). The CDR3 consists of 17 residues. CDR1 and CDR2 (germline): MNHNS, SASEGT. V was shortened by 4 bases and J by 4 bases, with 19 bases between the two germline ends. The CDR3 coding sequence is TGTGCCAGCAGTGTATTGTGGGGGGAGTCGCGCACCGGGGAGCTGTTTTTT. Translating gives CASSVLWGESRTGELFF.

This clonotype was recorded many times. The CDR3 DNA reads as TGCAGCGATCTAGCGGGAGGGCTAAGTGGTGAGCAGTTCTTC. As protein: CSDLAGGLSGEQFF. The chain employs TRBV29-1 and TRBJ2-1, with 12 bases identical to TRBD2. The germline CDR1 and CDR2 sequences are SQVTM and ANQGSEA. The CDR3 runs 14 residues. V trimming: 7 bases; J trimming: 9 bases; junction bases outside the gene matches: 10.

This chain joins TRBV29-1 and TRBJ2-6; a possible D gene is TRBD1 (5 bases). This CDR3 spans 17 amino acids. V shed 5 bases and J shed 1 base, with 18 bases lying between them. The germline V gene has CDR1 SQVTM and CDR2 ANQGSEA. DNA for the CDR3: TGCAGCGTTACCTTGGGGCTAAACCCGTCTGGGGCCAACGTCCTGACTTTC. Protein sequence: CSVTLGLNPSGANVLTF.

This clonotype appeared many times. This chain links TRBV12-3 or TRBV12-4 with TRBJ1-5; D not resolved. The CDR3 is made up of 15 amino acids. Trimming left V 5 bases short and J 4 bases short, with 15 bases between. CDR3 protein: CASSPDRGWNQPQHF. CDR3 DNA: TGTGCCAGCAGTCCCGACCGGGGTTGGAATCAGCCCCAGCATTTT.

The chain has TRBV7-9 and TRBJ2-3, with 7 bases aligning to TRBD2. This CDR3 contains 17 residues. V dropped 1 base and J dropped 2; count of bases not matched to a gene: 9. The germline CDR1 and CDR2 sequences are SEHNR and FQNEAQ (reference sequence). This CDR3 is CASSLVAGVRDTDTQYF. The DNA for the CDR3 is TGTGCCAGCAGCTTAGTGGCGGGGGTACGAGACACAGATACGCAGTATTTT.

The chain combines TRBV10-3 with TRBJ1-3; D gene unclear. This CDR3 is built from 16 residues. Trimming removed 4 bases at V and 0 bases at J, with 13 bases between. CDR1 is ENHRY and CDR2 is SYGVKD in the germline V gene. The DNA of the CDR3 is TGTGCCATCAGTGCCCCAAGAGGTTTCTCTGGAAACACCATATATTTT. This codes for CAISAPRGFSGNTIYF.

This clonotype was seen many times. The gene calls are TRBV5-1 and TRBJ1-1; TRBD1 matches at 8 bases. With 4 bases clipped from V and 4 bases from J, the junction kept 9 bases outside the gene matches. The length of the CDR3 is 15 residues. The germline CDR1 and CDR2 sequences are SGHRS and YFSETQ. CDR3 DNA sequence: TGCGCCAGCAGCCCCGGACAGGGCTTCAGCACTGAAGCTTTCTTT. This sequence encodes CASSPGQGFSTEAFF.

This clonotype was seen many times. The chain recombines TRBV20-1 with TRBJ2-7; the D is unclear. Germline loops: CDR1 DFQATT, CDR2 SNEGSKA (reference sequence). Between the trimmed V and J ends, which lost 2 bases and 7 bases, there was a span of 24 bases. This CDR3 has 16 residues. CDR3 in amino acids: CSARPRQVKRLGEQYF. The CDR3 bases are TGCAGTGCTAGACCCAGGCAGGTAAAGCGCCTCGGAGAGCAGTACTTC.

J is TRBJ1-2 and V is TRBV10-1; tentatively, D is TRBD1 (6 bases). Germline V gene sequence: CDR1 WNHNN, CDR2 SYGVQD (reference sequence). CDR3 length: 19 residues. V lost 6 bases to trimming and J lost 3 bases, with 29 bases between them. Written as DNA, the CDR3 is TGCGCCAGCAGGATCACCCCGGGACAAGTTTCTTCCGGGGACTATGGCTACACCTTC. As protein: CASRITPGQVSSGDYGYTF.

The CDR3 is CASSPGGAGRETQYF. Here the CDR3 DNA reads TGTGCCAGCAGCCCAGGCGGGGCGGGGCGGGAGACCCAGTACTTC. The rearrangement links TRBV7-2 to TRBJ2-5, with D possibly being TRBD2 (6 bases). The CDR3 consists of 15 residues. The V gene lost 5 bases and the J gene lost 5 bases, with 18 bases spanning the gap. Per the germline V gene, CDR1 is SGHTA and CDR2 is FQGNSA.

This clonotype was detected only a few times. The CDR3 protein is CASSLSGPGVYQYV. CDR3 bases: TGTGCCAGCAGCTTATCGGGGCCAGGGGTTTATCAGTACGTC. The chain recombines TRBV7-9 with TRBJ2-7, with D possibly being TRBD1 (6 bases). The V gene's germline CDR1 is SEHNR and CDR2 FQNEAQ (reference sequence). The CDR3 is 14 residues long. V was trimmed by 2 bases and J by 10 bases, leaving 18 bases between them.

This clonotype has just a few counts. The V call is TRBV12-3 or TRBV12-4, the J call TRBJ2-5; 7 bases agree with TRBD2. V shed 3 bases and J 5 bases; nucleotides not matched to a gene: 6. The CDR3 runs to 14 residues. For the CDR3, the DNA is TGTGCCAGCAGTTTTGGGGGAGGGGCGGAGACCCAGTACTTC. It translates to CASSFGGGAETQYF.

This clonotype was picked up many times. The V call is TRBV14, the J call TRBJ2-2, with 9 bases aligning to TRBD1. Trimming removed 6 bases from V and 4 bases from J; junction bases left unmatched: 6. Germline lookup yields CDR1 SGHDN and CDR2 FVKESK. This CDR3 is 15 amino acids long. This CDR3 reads CASSRQGGTTGELFF. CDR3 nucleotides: TGTGCCAGCAGTCGACAGGGGGGGACCACCGGGGAGCTGTTTTTT. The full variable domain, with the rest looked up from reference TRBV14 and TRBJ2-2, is EAGVTQFPSHSVIEKGQTVTLRCDPISGHDNLYWYRRVMGKEIKFLLHFVKESKQDESGMPNNRFLAERTGGTYSTLKVQPAELEDSGVYFCASSRQGGTTGELFFGEGSRLTVL.

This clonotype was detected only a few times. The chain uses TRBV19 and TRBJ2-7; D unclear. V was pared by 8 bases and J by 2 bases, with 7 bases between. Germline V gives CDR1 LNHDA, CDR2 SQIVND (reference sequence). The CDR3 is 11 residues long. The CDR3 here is CASPEPYEQYV. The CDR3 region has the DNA TGTGCCAGTCCAGAACCCTACGAGCAGTACGTC.

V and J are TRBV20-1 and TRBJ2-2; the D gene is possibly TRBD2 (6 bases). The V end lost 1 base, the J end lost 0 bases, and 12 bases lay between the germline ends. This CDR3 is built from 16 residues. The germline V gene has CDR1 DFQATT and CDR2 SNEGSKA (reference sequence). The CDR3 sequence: CSARGPGDSNTGELFF. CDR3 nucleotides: TGCAGTGCTAGAGGCCCCGGGGACTCGAACACCGGGGAGCTGTTTTTT.